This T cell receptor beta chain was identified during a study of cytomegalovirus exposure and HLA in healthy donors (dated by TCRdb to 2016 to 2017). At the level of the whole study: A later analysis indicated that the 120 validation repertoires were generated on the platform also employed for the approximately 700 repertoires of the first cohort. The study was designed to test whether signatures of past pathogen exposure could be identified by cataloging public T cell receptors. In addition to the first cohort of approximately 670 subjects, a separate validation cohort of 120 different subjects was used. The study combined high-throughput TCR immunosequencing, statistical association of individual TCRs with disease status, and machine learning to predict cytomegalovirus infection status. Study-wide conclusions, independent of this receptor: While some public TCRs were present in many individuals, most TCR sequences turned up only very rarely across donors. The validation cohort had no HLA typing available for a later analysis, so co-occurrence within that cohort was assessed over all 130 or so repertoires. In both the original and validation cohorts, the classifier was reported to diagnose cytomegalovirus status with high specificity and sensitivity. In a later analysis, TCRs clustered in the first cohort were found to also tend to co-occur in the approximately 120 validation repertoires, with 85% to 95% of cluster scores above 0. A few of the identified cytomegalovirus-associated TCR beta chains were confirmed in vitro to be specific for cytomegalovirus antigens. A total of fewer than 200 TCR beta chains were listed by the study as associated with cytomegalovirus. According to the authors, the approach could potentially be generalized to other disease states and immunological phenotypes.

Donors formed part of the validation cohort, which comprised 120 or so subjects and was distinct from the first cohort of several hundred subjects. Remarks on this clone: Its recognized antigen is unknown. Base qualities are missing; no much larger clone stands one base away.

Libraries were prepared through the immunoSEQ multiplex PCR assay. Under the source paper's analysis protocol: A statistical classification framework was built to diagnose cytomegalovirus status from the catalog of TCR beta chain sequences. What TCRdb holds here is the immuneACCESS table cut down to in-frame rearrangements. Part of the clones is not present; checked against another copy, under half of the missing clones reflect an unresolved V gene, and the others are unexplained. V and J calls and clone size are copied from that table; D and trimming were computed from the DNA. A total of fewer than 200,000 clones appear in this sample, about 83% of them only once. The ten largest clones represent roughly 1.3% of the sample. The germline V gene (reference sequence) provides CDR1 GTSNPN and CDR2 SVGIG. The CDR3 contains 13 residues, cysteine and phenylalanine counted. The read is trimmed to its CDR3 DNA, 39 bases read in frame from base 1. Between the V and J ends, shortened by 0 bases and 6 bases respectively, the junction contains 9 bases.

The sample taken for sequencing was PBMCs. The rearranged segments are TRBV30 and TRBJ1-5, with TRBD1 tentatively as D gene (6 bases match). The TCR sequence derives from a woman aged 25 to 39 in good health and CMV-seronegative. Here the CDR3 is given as CAWSVGGIQPQHF. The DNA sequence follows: TGTGCCTGGAGTGTAGGGGGAATTCAGCCCCAGCATTTT.